This entry is about one T cell receptor beta chain. As yet, its antigen is unknown. Trimming took 6 bases from V and 1 from J, leaving 12 bases between them. Germline loops: CDR1 SNHLY, CDR2 FYNNEI. This CDR3 comprises 14 residues. Libraries were prepared by immunoSEQ multiplex PCR; TCRdb keeps only in-frame clonotypes and omits some of them. This sample carries under 65,000 clones, around 93% of them seen once, and the ten largest clones take 8.7%. These data belong to a study of OX40 agonist ivuxolimab in advanced cancers. Study details: Age averaged around 60 years (range roughly 23 to 80), and more than 80% were male. The study reported partial responses in three patients: one hepatocellular carcinoma, two cutaneous melanoma. Study-level points and caveats: Average numbers of expanded clones were greater in CD8+ T cells than in CD4+.

The sequencing used CD4+ or CD8+ T cells sorted from blood, collected in a trial of the OX40 agonist ivuxolimab. The chain combines TRBV2 with TRBJ1-1, with TRBD1 as a possible D gene (6 bases). This receptor was obtained from an adult with an advanced solid tumor such as melanoma, head and neck, liver or kidney cancer. The CDR3 DNA reads as TGTGCCAGCAGGGCTGGACAGACGAACACTGAAGCTTTCTTT. It yields the protein CASRAGQTNTEAFF.